This TCR beta chain was captured in a study of human T cells and chemical hapten exposure. V shed 4 bases, J shed 9 bases, and the junction held 6 bases outside the gene matches. The CDR3 has 13 residues. Germline CDR1 MNHEY, CDR2 SMNVEV (reference sequence). Only a few counts were recorded for this clonotype. The library put unique molecular identifiers onto individual cDNA molecules. TCRdb passed the 5' RACE reads through MiXCR, listing each CDR3 protein once. The table lists tens of thousands of distinct CDR3 sequences, roughly 15% of them singletons. Total RNA was isolated from whole blood that had not been fractionated.

V gene TRBV27 combines with J gene TRBJ2-7; TRBD2 agrees at 10 bases. The TCR sequence derives from a female donor in good health. The CDR3 sequence is CASSSFRTSGQYF. Written as DNA, the CDR3 is TGTGCCAGCAGTTCATTCCGGACTAGCGGGCAGTACTTC.